This passage covers 30 T cell receptor beta chains from one sample sequenced in a study of patients and donors after allogeneic stem cell transplantation. Each CDR3 protein is one row after TCRdb ran MiXCR on the RT-PCR reads. This sample has 800,000 to 1,000,000 distinct CDR3 sequences; more than 15% occur once, and the top ten carry under 6.5%. Sequencing input: blood, either unsorted or a sorted T cell fraction (not recorded which). The receptors stem from a human donor who was either an allogeneic HSCT recipient or a stem cell or donor lymphocyte infusion donor (not recorded which). It is not recorded whose cells these are; they may come from a transplant donor.

The CDR3 DNA reads as TGTGCCAGCAGTCACCGACGATATCGGGCTGAAGCTTTCTTT. Translation: CASSHRRYRAEAFF. The chain combines TRBV12-3 or TRBV12-4 with TRBJ1-1; D remains ambiguous. V gave up 5 bases and J gave up 6 bases, with 16 bases separating them. The CDR3 is made up of 14 amino acids.

The chain couples TRBV20-1 to TRBJ1-5; 11 bases match TRBD1. The V segment lost 1 base and the J segment 6 bases; nucleotides outside the gene matches: 8. CDR1 is DFQATT and CDR2 is SNEGSKA in the germline V gene (reference sequence). The CDR3 covers 16 residues. The DNA of the CDR3 is TGCAGTGCTAGAGTTGGTAGGACAGGGGGCGGTCAGCCCCAGCATTTT. Its protein product is CSARVGRTGGGQPQHF.

This chain connects TRBV25-1 to TRBJ2-3, with no clear D. Deletions cut 6 bases from V and 4 bases from J, with 8 bases between. Germline CDR1 and CDR2: MGHDK and SYGVNS. CDR3 length: 12 residues. Here the CDR3 reads CASRQVADTQYF. The DNA for the CDR3 is TGTGCCAGCAGGCAGGTTGCAGATACGCAGTATTTT. Full variable domain (remainder filled in from reference TRBV25-1 and TRBJ2-3): EADIYQTPRYLVIGTGKKITLECSQTMGHDKMYWYQQDPGMELHLIHYSYGVNSTEKGDLSSESTVSRIRTEHFPLTLESARPSHTSQYLCASRQVADTQYFGPGTRLTVL.

The CDR3 bases are TGTGCCAGCAGTTCCCGGGACTCGGCTTCCTACGAGCAGTACTTC. Translation gives CASSSRDSASYEQYF. This sequence joins TRBV2 and TRBJ2-7; weak D call: TRBD2 (6 bases). The ends were cut back, 5 bases at V and 1 base at J, with 15 bases in the middle. The CDR3 runs 15 residues. Per the germline V gene, CDR1 is SNHLY and CDR2 is FYNNEI.

This clonotype was found many times. The V gene is TRBV27, the J gene TRBJ2-7; D not certain. The CDR3 is made up of 14 amino acids. Trimming took 5 bases from V and 3 from J, leaving 14 bases between them. Germline values: CDR1 MNHEY, CDR2 SMNVEV (reference sequence). The CDR3 nucleotides read TGTGCCAGCAGTCGTCAGAGAAACCTCTACGAGCAGTACTTC. Its translation: CASSRQRNLYEQYF.

The table lists this clonotype with a few counts. This rearrangement joins TRBV11-2 to TRBJ1-2; 11 bases agree with TRBD1. V dropped 5 bases and J dropped 5; count of bases not matched to a gene: 4. There are 14 residues in the CDR3. Germline loops: CDR1 SGHAT, CDR2 FQNNGV. CDR3 nucleotide sequence: TGTGCCAGCAGCGGACAGGGGGCTTGGTATGGCTACACCTTC. Protein sequence: CASSGQGAWYGYTF.

This clonotype occurred many times. The chain links TRBV12-3 or TRBV12-4 to TRBJ2-1, with D perhaps being TRBD1 or TRBD2 (5 bases each). There are 14 residues in the CDR3. Between the trimmed V and J ends, which lost 5 bases and 7 bases, there was a span of 15 bases. CDR3 coding DNA: TGTGCCAGCAGTACCGGGACCTATGGGAATGAGCAGTTCTTC. This translates into CASSTGTYGNEQFF.

The genes are TRBV12-3 or TRBV12-4 and TRBJ2-3; 7 bases map to TRBD2. J gave up 2 bases and V 6 bases, and 14 bases lay outside the gene matches. The CDR3 consists of 17 residues. CDR3 residues: CASSLYLGGGTTDTQYF. As DNA, the CDR3 is TGTGCCAGCAGCCTCTATCTTGGGGGGGGAACCACAGATACGCAGTATTTT.

The chain recombines TRBV25-1 with TRBJ1-4; the match to TRBD1 covers 7 bases. The CDR3 is 18 residues long. Germline V gene lookup returns CDR1 MGHDK and CDR2 SYGVNS. V gave up 4 bases and J gave up 4 bases; unmatched junction bases: 15. This CDR3 is CASSVPFGGGASNEKLFF. DNA of the CDR3: TGTGCCAGCAGTGTCCCCTTTGGAGGGGGCGCGAGTAATGAAAAACTGTTTTTT.

The rearrangement joins TRBV5-1 to TRBJ2-1, with 8 bases aligning to TRBD2. Trimming at V came to 0 bases and at J to 7 bases, leaving 6 bases not matched to a gene. CDR3 length equals 15 residues. CDR1 SGHRS and CDR2 YFSETQ come from the germline V gene. CDR3 bases: TGCGCCAGCAGCTTGGAGGGGACTAGTCGGAATGAGCAGTTCTTC. It is translated as CASSLEGTSRNEQFF.

J is TRBJ2-3 and V is TRBV4-3; a possible D gene is TRBD1 (5 bases). Deletions cut 1 base from V and 0 bases from J, with 8 bases between. The CDR3 extends over 15 amino acids. Germline loops: CDR1 LGHNA, CDR2 YSLEER. The CDR3 is CASSQGQISTDTQYF. As DNA, the CDR3 is TGCGCCAGCAGCCAAGGACAGATTAGCACAGATACGCAGTATTTT.

The chain carries TRBV19 and TRBJ2-7; no firm D call. Deletions cut 5 bases from V and 3 bases from J, with 11 bases between. The CDR3 has 13 amino acids. The germline V gene has CDR1 LNHDA and CDR2 SQIVND (reference sequence). The CDR3: CASSVGLVYEQYF. Written as DNA, the CDR3 is TGTGCCAGTAGTGTCGGGTTGGTCTACGAGCAGTACTTC.

This clonotype has just one count. This sequence joins TRBV7-3 and TRBJ2-5; D gene ambiguous. The V end lost 3 bases, the J end lost 7 bases, and 15 bases lay between the germline ends. Germline V lookup: CDR1 SGHTA, CDR2 FQGTGA. The CDR3 totals 14 residues. The CDR3 is CASSFEPGLGTQYF. DNA for the CDR3: TGTGCCAGCAGCTTTGAGCCGGGCCTAGGGACCCAGTACTTC.

This clonotype has a handful of counts. The rearrangement uses TRBV4-3 and TRBJ2-2, with D possibly TRBD1 on 6 matching bases. The CDR3 consists of 17 residues. Trimming shortened V by 3 bases and J by 0 bases, and 14 bases separated the two germline ends. The germline gives CDR1 LGHNA, CDR2 YSLEER. As DNA, the CDR3 is TGCGCCAGCAGCCACCACACAGGGCGGGCGAACACCGGGGAGCTGTTTTTT. It encodes CASSHHTGRANTGELFF.

This chain links TRBV11-2 with TRBJ1-2, with D hard to call. CDR3 length: 15 residues. Germline V gene lookup returns CDR1 SGHAT and CDR2 FQNNGV. Trimming pared 6 bases from V and 0 bases from J, leaving 14 bases between. The CDR3 loop reads CASRLVSGTNYGYTF. CDR3 DNA: TGTGCCAGCAGACTCGTCTCAGGAACTAACTATGGCTACACCTTC.

In this sample, this clonotype turned up many times. The chain employs TRBV7-3 and TRBJ1-6; tentatively, D is TRBD1 (5 bases). CDR3 length: 15 amino acids. The ends were cut back, 0 bases at V and 5 bases at J, with 8 bases in the middle. Germline loops: CDR1 SGHTA, CDR2 FQGTGA. CDR3 in DNA: TGTGCCAGCAGCTTAACGGGCAGGGATAATTCACCCCTCCACTTT. The encoded protein is CASSLTGRDNSPLHF.

For the CDR3, the DNA is TGTGCCAGCAGCGCCCCACGCATGGGACAGGGTATACCCTACAATGAGCAGTTCTTC. Translating it yields CASSAPRMGQGIPYNEQFF. J is TRBJ2-1 and V is TRBV6-1; 9 bases are a match to TRBD1. The germline V gene has CDR1 MNHNS and CDR2 SASEGT. The CDR3 totals 19 residues. V lost 6 bases, J lost 2 bases, and 17 bases stayed unmatched.

This clonotype was seen only a few times. This rearrangement joins TRBV27 to TRBJ2-5; 11 positions agree with TRBD1. The CDR3 has 15 residues. Germline V gene data show CDR1 as MNHEY and CDR2 as SMNVEV (reference sequence). Losses at the gene ends were 6 bases for V and 5 bases for J; bases not matched to a gene: 8. CDR3 coding DNA: TGTGCCAGCAGCCCCGGACAGGGGGCGGGGGAGACCCAGTACTTC. This translates into CASSPGQGAGETQYF.

The chain uses TRBV7-2 and TRBJ2-7, with 7 bases lining up with TRBD2. The CDR3 is 13 residues long. Germline lookup yields CDR1 SGHTA and CDR2 FQGNSA. The ends lost 0 bases at V and 7 bases at J; junction bases unmatched: 3. The CDR3 nucleotides read TGTGCCAGCAGCTTAGCGGGAGGGAAGGAGCAGTACTTC. Translated, it gives CASSLAGGKEQYF. The full variable domain, with the rest looked up from reference TRBV7-2 and TRBJ2-7, is GAGVSQSPSNKVTEKGKDVELRCDPISGHTALYWYRQSLGQGLEFLIYFQGNSAPDKSGLPSDRFSAERTGGSVSTLTIQRTQQEDSAVYLCASSLAGGKEQYFGPGTRLTVT.

The V gene is TRBV6-2 or TRBV6-3, the J gene TRBJ2-5; no clear D. The CDR3 runs 13 residues. The germline V gene encodes CDR1 MNHEY and CDR2 SVGEGT. The V end was cut by 5 bases, the J end by 7 bases, with 14 bases between. CDR3: CASSPAASGTQYF. The CDR3 DNA reads as TGTGCCAGCAGTCCGGCAGCCTCAGGGACCCAGTACTTC.

The V gene is TRBV11-2, the J gene TRBJ2-1; 10 bases agree with TRBD2. CDR3 length: 18 residues. V was pared by 1 base and J by 6 bases, with 12 bases of the junction left unmatched. Per the germline V gene, CDR1 is SGHAT and CDR2 is FQNNGV. The CDR3 DNA reads TGTGCCAGCAGCTTAGTTCCTAGCGGGAGTACGATGGGCAATGAGCAGTTCTTC. Translated, it gives CASSLVPSGSTMGNEQFF.

CDR3 in DNA: TGCGCCAGTCTCGACAGGGGGCGGAAGACCCAGTACTTC. Its protein product is CASLDRGRKTQYF. This chain connects TRBV23-1 to TRBJ2-5; 10 nucleotides align to TRBD1. TRBV23-1 is an open reading frame, and its role is uncertain. This CDR3 spans 13 amino acids. Trimming at V came to 9 bases and at J to 6 bases, leaving 7 bases not matched to a gene.

This clonotype appeared a few times. The gene calls are TRBV7-9 and TRBJ1-2; D is unresolved. The CDR3 has 11 residues. With 4 bases removed from V and 8 bases from J, the gap between germline ends came to 8 bases. CDR1 is SEHNR and CDR2 is FQNEAQ in the germline V gene (reference sequence). CDR3 in DNA: TGTGCCAGCAGCTCCAGACTCGGCTACACCTTC. Its translation is CASSSRLGYTF.

The chain recombines TRBV12-5 with TRBJ2-5, with 8 nucleotides matching TRBD1. This CDR3 comprises 18 residues. The germline gives CDR1 LGHNT, CDR2 FRNRAP. V dropped 0 bases and J dropped 5; count of bases not matched to a gene: 14. In nucleotides, the CDR3 is TGTGCTAGTGGTTTGGTATTTGGTTCAGGGGGCGAATATGAGACCCAGTACTTC. It encodes CASGLVFGSGGEYETQYF. Using reference TRBV12-5 and TRBJ2-5 for the parts outside the CDR3, the full variable domain is DARVTQTPRHKVTEMGQEVTMRCQPILGHNTVFWYRQTMMQGLELLAYFRNRAPLDDSGMPKDRFSAEMPDATLATLKIQPSEPRDSAVYFCASGLVFGSGGEYETQYFGPGTRLLVL.

This sequence joins TRBV7-2 and TRBJ2-2; 12 nucleotides align to TRBD1. This CDR3 is 16 amino acids long. Germline V gives CDR1 SGHTA, CDR2 FQGNSA. J lost 6 bases, V lost 5 bases, and 7 bases had no gene match. The CDR3 sequence is CASSPKGQGAPGELFF. DNA of the CDR3: TGTGCCAGCAGCCCCAAGGGACAGGGGGCGCCCGGGGAGCTGTTTTTT.

The J gene is TRBJ1-6, the V gene TRBV7-2, with TRBD1 identical over 12 bases. The germline CDR1 and CDR2 sequences are SGHTA and FQGNSA. V was pared by 4 bases and J by 2 bases, with 3 bases of the junction left unmatched. The CDR3 loop spans 17 amino acids. CDR3 sequence: CASSSGTGGPYNSPLHF. The CDR3 DNA sequence: TGTGCCAGCAGCTCGGGGACAGGGGGCCCCTATAATTCACCCCTCCACTTT.

CDR3 nucleotide sequence: TGCAGTGCTAGAGTAGCGGGGAGAGAGACCCAGTACTTC. Amino acids: CSARVAGRETQYF. The chain joins TRBV20-1 to TRBJ2-5; 8 bases match TRBD2. The length of the CDR3 is 13 residues. The V gene's germline CDR1 is DFQATT and CDR2 SNEGSKA (reference sequence). J gave up 4 bases and V 1 base, and 2 bases lay outside the gene matches.

This sequence joins TRBV12-3 or TRBV12-4 and TRBJ1-1; D gene ambiguous. The V end was cut by 3 bases, the J end by 0 bases, with 11 bases between. The CDR3 has 15 residues. The CDR3 region is CASSFQGSMNTEAFF. DNA of the CDR3: TGTGCCAGCAGTTTCCAAGGGAGTATGAACACTGAAGCTTTCTTT.

This clonotype has just a few counts. The chain is built from TRBV12-3 or TRBV12-4 and TRBJ2-7; D ambiguous. Trimming removed 3 bases at V and 0 bases at J, with 9 bases between. The CDR3 extends over 14 amino acids. This chain's CDR3 is CASSFDPSSYEQYF. The CDR3 DNA reads as TGTGCCAGCAGTTTCGACCCGAGCTCCTACGAGCAGTACTTC.

The chain joins TRBV5-6 to TRBJ2-2, with D hard to call. The ends were cut back, 4 bases at V and 2 bases at J, with 18 bases in the middle. The CDR3 loop spans 17 amino acids. Germline CDR1 and CDR2: SGHDT and YYEEEE. CDR3 sequence (DNA): TGTGCCAGCAGCGGCAGAAGACTGGATCTAAACACCGGGGAGCTGTTTTTT. It translates to CASSGRRLDLNTGELFF. Full variable domain (outside the CDR3, taken from reference TRBV5-6 and TRBJ2-2): DAGVTQSPTHLIKTRGQQVTLRCSPKSGHDTVSWYQQALGQGPQFIFQYYEEEERQRGNFPDRFSGHQFPNYSSELNVNALLLGDSALYLCASSGRRLDLNTGELFFGEGSRLTVL.